Listed here are 13 T cell receptor beta chains from one sample, sequenced in a study of response to subunit inactivated influenza vaccine. TCRdb ran MiXCR on the RT-PCR reads and lists one entry per CDR3 protein. This sample has roughly 620,000 distinct CDR3 sequences, with approximately 10% found just once. The sample also formed part of further work on T cells expressing NK-cell markers. That work adds: TCR beta cDNA was made by 5'RACE template switching with UMIs.

The sample was PBMCs from blood, taken on the day of vaccination. Receptor source: a man over 45 who received an inactivated influenza vaccine.

This clonotype has only a few counts. The genes are TRBV29-1 and TRBJ2-1; 8 bases align to TRBD2. Trimming at V came to 7 bases and at J to 10 bases, leaving 6 bases not matched to a gene. Germline CDR1 and CDR2: SQVTM and ANQGSEA. The CDR3 loop spans 11 amino acids. For the CDR3, the DNA is TGCAGCGCGAACGGCGGGGGGGAGCAGTTCTTC. This gives the protein CSANGGGEQFF.

This clonotype showed up just a few times. The chain joins TRBV10-2 to TRBJ1-2; D gene ambiguous. The CDR3 length is 14 residues. Trimming cost V 2 bases and J 8 bases, with 15 bases left between them. Germline CDR1 reads WSHSY; CDR2 reads SAAADI. CDR3 region: CASSEMGPLSGYTF. The CDR3 nucleotides are TGCGCCAGCAGTGAGATGGGCCCTCTATCCGGCTACACCTTC.

A note on this clonotype: Just one base apart from a much larger clone, this may be a read error. V gene TRBV11-1 combines with J gene TRBJ2-5, with D unclear. From germline, CDR1 is SGHAT and CDR2 FQDESV (reference sequence). The ends were cut back, 6 bases at V and 1 base at J, with 3 bases in the middle. The CDR3 covers 11 residues. This chain's CDR3 is CASRAQETQYF. For the CDR3, the DNA is TGTGCCAGCAGGGCCCAAGAGACCCAGTACTTC.

This clonotype was seen at least ten times. The rearrangement links TRBV7-2 to TRBJ2-4; TRBD2 matches at 7 bases. This CDR3 comprises 17 residues. CDR1 and CDR2 (germline): SGHTA, FQGNSA. The V and J ends lost 2 bases and 1 base, in that order; junction bases with no gene match: 8. Here the CDR3 DNA reads TGTGCCAGCAGCTTAAGAGGCGGGAGTGTTGCCAAAAACATTCAGTACTTC. Encoded protein: CASSLRGGSVAKNIQYF.

The V call is TRBV14, the J call TRBJ2-4; 7 bases agree with TRBD1. CDR1 is SGHDN, CDR2 FVKESK, per germline. The CDR3 has 15 amino acids. The V and J ends lost 4 bases and 3 bases, in that order; junction bases with no gene match: 6. The CDR3, as DNA: TGTGCCAGCAGCCGGGCGACAGGGTTCAAAAACATTCAGTACTTC. Translation: CASSRATGFKNIQYF.

The V call is TRBV5-6, the J call TRBJ1-3; D possibly corresponds to TRBD1 (6 bases). The CDR3 spans 16 residues. The ends were cut back, 3 bases at V and 3 bases at J, with 16 bases in the middle. CDR1 SGHDT and CDR2 YYEEEE come from the germline V gene. The CDR3, as DNA: TGTGCCAGCAGCTATCAGGGGCTGGTAAATGGAAACACCATATATTTT. It is translated as CASSYQGLVNGNTIYF.

This chain links TRBV18 with TRBJ2-5, with a possible D match to TRBD2 (6 bases). Per the germline V gene, CDR1 is KGHSH and CDR2 is LQKENI. V shed 2 bases and J shed 4 bases, with 11 bases lying between them. This CDR3 is built from 14 residues. CDR3 residues: CASSPGGNAETQYF. The DNA of the CDR3 is TGTGCCAGCTCACCAGGAGGGAACGCAGAGACCCAGTACTTC.

In its sample, this clonotype was seen a few times. This chain connects TRBV5-1 to TRBJ2-3; the D gene could be TRBD1 or TRBD2 (5 bases each). The CDR3 is made up of 13 amino acids. The germline V gene encodes CDR1 SGHRS and CDR2 YFSETQ. The ends were cut back, 3 bases at V and 6 bases at J, with 11 bases in the middle. The CDR3 here is CASSSGASDTQYF. The CDR3 region has the DNA TGCGCCAGCAGCTCCGGGGCCAGTGATACGCAGTATTTT.

This clonotype was observed many times. This chain joins TRBV20-1 and TRBJ1-5; the D gene is possibly TRBD1 (6 bases). This CDR3 is 12 amino acids long. Trimming left V 7 bases short and J 4 bases short, with 11 bases between. CDR1 and CDR2 from the germline V gene are DFQATT and SNEGSKA (reference sequence). CDR3 DNA: TGCAGTGTTGGGACACCTAATCAGCCCCAGCATTTT. Translating it yields CSVGTPNQPQHF.

At least ten counts were recorded for this clonotype. The chain combines TRBV20-1 with TRBJ2-1; TRBD2 matches 8 bases. The V gene end was trimmed by 1 base and the J gene end by 7 bases; junction bases not matched to a gene: 9. The CDR3 runs to 15 residues. Per the germline V gene, CDR1 is DFQATT and CDR2 is SNEGSKA (reference sequence). The CDR3 is CSARGGLGNRNEQFF. The CDR3 bases are TGCAGTGCTAGAGGGGGACTAGGGAATCGAAATGAGCAGTTCTTC.

This clonotype has more than one count but fewer than ten. The chain is built from TRBV7-2 and TRBJ2-1; 7 positions match TRBD2. Germline V gene data show CDR1 as SGHTA and CDR2 as FQGNSA. V dropped 3 bases and J dropped 2; count of bases not matched to a gene: 1. The CDR3 contains 14 residues. The CDR3 region has the DNA TGTGCCAGCAGCTTGGGGAGGGCCTACAATGAGCAGTTCTTC. This gives the protein CASSLGRAYNEQFF.

This rearrangement joins TRBV5-6 to TRBJ2-2; D remains unclear. Per germline, CDR1 SGHDT and CDR2 YYEEEE. The V gene lost 2 bases and the J gene lost 4 bases, with 3 bases spanning the gap. There are 12 residues in the CDR3. CDR3: CASSFATGELFF. The CDR3 nucleotides are TGTGCCAGCAGCTTTGCCACCGGGGAGCTGTTTTTT.

This clonotype was detected a few times. The gene calls are TRBV28 and TRBJ2-5; tentative D call: TRBD2 (6 bases). This CDR3 has 16 amino acids. Germline V gene lookup returns CDR1 MDHEN and CDR2 SYDVKM. V was cut by 2 bases and J by 0 bases, with 13 bases left in between. The CDR3 bases are TGTGCCAGCAGTTTAAGAGTAGCGGTAAACCAAGAGACCCAGTACTTC. The encoded protein is CASSLRVAVNQETQYF.